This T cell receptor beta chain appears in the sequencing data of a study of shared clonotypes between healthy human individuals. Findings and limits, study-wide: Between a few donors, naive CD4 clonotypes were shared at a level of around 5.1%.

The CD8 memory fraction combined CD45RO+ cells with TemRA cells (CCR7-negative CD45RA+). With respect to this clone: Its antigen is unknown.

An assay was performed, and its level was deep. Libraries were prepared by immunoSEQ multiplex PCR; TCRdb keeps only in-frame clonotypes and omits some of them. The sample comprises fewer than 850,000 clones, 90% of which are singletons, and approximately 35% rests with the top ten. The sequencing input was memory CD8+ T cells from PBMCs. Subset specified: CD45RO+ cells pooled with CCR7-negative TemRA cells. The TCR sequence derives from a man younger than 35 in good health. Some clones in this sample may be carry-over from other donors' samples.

The DNA for the CDR3 is TGTGCCAGCAGTTTAACCATAGTGAATACGCAGTATTTT. Its translation is CASSLTIVNTQYF. V and J are TRBV6-5 and TRBJ2-3; D is unresolved. Looked up from germline, CDR1 is MNHEY and CDR2 is SVGAGI. The CDR3 contains 13 residues. Trimming removed 4 bases at V and 7 bases at J, with 12 bases between.